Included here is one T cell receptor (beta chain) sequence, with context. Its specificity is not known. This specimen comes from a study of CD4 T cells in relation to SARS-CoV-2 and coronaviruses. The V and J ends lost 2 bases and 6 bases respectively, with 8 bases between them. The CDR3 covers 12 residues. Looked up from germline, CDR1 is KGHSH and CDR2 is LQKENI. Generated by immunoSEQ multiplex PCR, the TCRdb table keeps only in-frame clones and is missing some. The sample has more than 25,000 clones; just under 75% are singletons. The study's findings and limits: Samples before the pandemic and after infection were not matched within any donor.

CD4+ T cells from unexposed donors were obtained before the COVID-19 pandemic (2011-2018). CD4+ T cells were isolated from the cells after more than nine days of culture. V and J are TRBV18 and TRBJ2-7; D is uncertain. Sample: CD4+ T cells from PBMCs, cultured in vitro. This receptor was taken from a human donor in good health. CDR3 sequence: CASSPRTGEQYF. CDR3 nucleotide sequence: TGTGCCAGCTCACCAAGGACGGGCGAGCAGTACTTC.